This TCR beta chain emerged from a study of cytomegalovirus exposure and HLA in healthy donors. Study-level background: Earlier, 150 million to 200 million T cells were analyzed, and fewer than 120 million unique TCR beta sequences were found among them. General observations from the study: In all likelihood, a cluster of highly shared sequence variants was a sequencing artifact. Prior analysis indicated that the majority of TCR beta V segments exhibited productivity approximately 87% or approximately 30% of the time. Across donors, most TCRs were seen rarely, yet some public ones were widespread.

With respect to this clone: Its matching antigen is unknown.

13 Jbeta primers and 60 Vbeta primers were used for the PCR. Profiled with immunoSEQ multiplex PCR; TCRdb holds only in-frame clones, not every one. This table has just over 200,000 clones, more than 75% appearing once. The CDR3 has 15 amino acids. V shed 0 bases and J 4 bases; nucleotides not matched to a gene: 2. Per germline, CDR1 SGDLS and CDR2 YYNGEE. This chain links TRBV9 with TRBJ2-1; 9 bases map to TRBD2. Sequenced input: PBMCs. The clonotype was recovered from a woman in her forties in good health and CMV-seronegative. CDR3 coding DNA: TGTGCCAGCAGCGTAGGGGCGGGAGGGTACAATGAGCAGTTCTTC. This gives the protein CASSVGAGGYNEQFF.